This T cell receptor (beta chain) was captured by sequencing in a study of cytomegalovirus exposure and HLA in healthy donors. About the research overall: Later analysis reported that the roughly 120 validation repertoires shared the platform of the roughly 670 first-cohort repertoires. Study results and caveats: The study labeled 150 to 200 TCR beta chains cytomegalovirus-associated. In a later analysis, first-cohort TCR clusters were found to tend to co-occur in the approximately 120 validation repertoires.

In regard to this clone: The target antigen is unknown.

The assay was immunoSEQ multiplex PCR, and TCRdb's table has in-frame clones only and misses some. This sample has about 170,000 clones, with roughly 95% found just once. The donors belonged to the approximately 120-subject validation cohort, separate from the roughly 670-subject first cohort. Source material: PBMCs. The sequence was obtained from a woman aged 18-29 years in good health and CMV-seronegative.

CDR3 coding DNA: TGTGCCAGCACCTTTTCATGGGGCGACTATGGCTACACCTTC. Translating gives CASTFSWGDYGYTF. The genes are TRBV5-4 and TRBJ1-2; D is perhaps TRBD1 (5 bases). Trimming removed 6 bases from V and 3 bases from J, with 15 bases in between. Germline V gene lookup returns CDR1 SGHNT and CDR2 YYREEE (reference sequence). The CDR3 covers 14 residues.